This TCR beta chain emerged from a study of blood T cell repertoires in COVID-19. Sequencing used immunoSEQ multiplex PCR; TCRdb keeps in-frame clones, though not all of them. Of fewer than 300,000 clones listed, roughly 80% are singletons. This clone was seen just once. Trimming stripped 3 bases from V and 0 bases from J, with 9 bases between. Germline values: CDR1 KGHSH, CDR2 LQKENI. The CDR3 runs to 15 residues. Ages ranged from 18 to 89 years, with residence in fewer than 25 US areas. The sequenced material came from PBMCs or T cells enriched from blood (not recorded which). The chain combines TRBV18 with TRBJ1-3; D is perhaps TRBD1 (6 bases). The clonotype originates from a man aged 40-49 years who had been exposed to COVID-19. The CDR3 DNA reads TGTGCCAGCTCACCCCAGGGGAGCTCTGGAAACACCATATATTTT. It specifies CASSPQGSSGNTIYF.